These 24 T cell receptor beta chains originate from one sample sequenced in a study of blood T cell repertoires in COVID-19. Sequenced by immunoSEQ multiplex PCR; TCRdb stores in-frame clones only, minus some. The sample includes under 200,000 clones, roughly 77% of them seen just once. Sequences were obtained from peripheral blood. Receptors were obtained from a woman in her 40s with COVID-19, enrolled during active disease.

This chain joins TRBV2 and TRBJ1-2; D gene unclear. CDR3 length: 13 amino acids. The germline V gene has CDR1 SNHLY and CDR2 FYNNEI. V lost 6 bases to trimming and J lost 8 bases, with 16 bases between them. Here the CDR3 reads CASRESPKRGYTF. CDR3 in DNA: TGTGCCAGCAGGGAATCCCCCAAGCGGGGCTACACCTTC. Variable domain in full (rest from reference TRBV2 and TRBJ1-2): EPEVTQTPSHQVTQMGQEVILRCVPISNHLYFYWYRQILGQKVEFLVSFYNNEISEKSEIFDDQFSVERPDGSNFTLKIRSTKLEDSAMYFCASRESPKRGYTFGSGTRLTVV.

This chain links TRBV21-1 with TRBJ2-7; the tabulated D call, TRBD1, remains unverified against the DNA. TRBV21-1 is a pseudogene. The CDR3 spans 20 residues. CDR3 sequence (DNA): TGTGCCAGCAGCAAATTTAGGGACAGTTTTTTGTCTGGGACAACCTACGAGCAGTACTTC. Encoded protein: CASSKFRDSFLSGTTYEQYF.

Only a few counts were recorded for this clone. The sample contains more than one DNA sequence encoding this CDR3. CDR3 residues: CASSTGLAGNEQFF. The CDR3 region has the DNA TGTGCCAGCAGTACCGGACTAGCGGGTAATGAGCAGTTCTTC. This chain connects TRBV6-5 to TRBJ2-1; TRBD2 agrees at 11 bases. The CDR3 is 14 residues long. V shed 5 bases and J 7 bases; nucleotides not matched to a gene: 4. The germline CDR1 and CDR2 sequences are MNHEY and SVGAGI.

The rearrangement uses TRBV19 and TRBJ2-7, with TRBD1 matching 9 bases. Germline trimming cut 8 bases from V and 1 base from J; bases unmatched to any gene: 9. This CDR3 has 15 residues. The germline V gene has CDR1 LNHDA and CDR2 SQIVND (reference sequence). The CDR3 region has the DNA TGTGCCAGTGCCCCCGGACAGGGGAGGTCCTACGAGCAGTACTTC. Encoded protein: CASAPGQGRSYEQYF.

The chain employs TRBV11-2 and TRBJ2-3; D might be TRBD2 (5 bases). The CDR3 loop spans 13 amino acids. The V gene lost 6 bases and the J gene lost 5 bases, with 12 bases spanning the gap. Germline V CDR1 and CDR2: SGHAT, FQNNGV. The CDR3: CASRSGREDTQYF. The CDR3 DNA reads as TGTGCCAGCAGGTCCGGCCGGGAAGATACGCAGTATTTT.

The chain links TRBV18 to TRBJ1-1, with TRBD1 identical over 7 bases. There are 15 residues in the CDR3. V shed 6 bases, J shed 5 bases, and the junction held 12 bases outside the gene matches. Germline V gene sequence: CDR1 KGHSH, CDR2 LQKENI. CDR3 DNA: TGTGCCAGCTCGCCGGCTAAGACAGGGTTAACTGAAGCTTTCTTT. Its protein product is CASSPAKTGLTEAFF.

V and J are TRBV7-9 and TRBJ2-2; 8 bases align to TRBD2. This CDR3 comprises 14 residues. The V and J ends lost 8 bases and 5 bases, in that order; junction bases with no gene match: 7. Germline CDR1 is SEHNR and CDR2 is FQNEAQ (reference sequence). The CDR3 DNA sequence: TGTGCCAGCTTCGGGAGGGGAAAAACCGGGGAGCTGTTTTTT. Protein product: CASFGRGKTGELFF.

The V call is TRBV12-3 or TRBV12-4, the J call TRBJ1-5, with D maybe TRBD1 (5 bases). CDR3 length: 13 amino acids. The V end was cut by 3 bases, the J end by 5 bases, with 8 bases between. The CDR3 loop reads CASSFWGDQPQHF. The CDR3 region has the DNA TGTGCCAGCAGTTTTTGGGGGGATCAGCCCCAGCATTTT.

The chain uses TRBV18 and TRBJ2-5, with TRBD2 identical over 9 bases. The V segment lost 2 bases and the J segment 1 base; nucleotides outside the gene matches: 11. This CDR3 is 18 amino acids long. CDR1 and CDR2 (germline): KGHSH, LQKENI. CDR3 amino acids: CASSPVASGKRGQETQYF. CDR3 in DNA: TGTGCCAGCTCACCAGTGGCTAGCGGGAAAAGGGGCCAAGAGACCCAGTACTTC.

The chain combines TRBV18 with TRBJ1-3, with 8 bases identical to TRBD1. The J segment lost 11 bases and the V segment lost 3 bases, leaving 9 bases of the junction unmatched. This CDR3 comprises 14 residues. Germline values: CDR1 KGHSH, CDR2 LQKENI. The CDR3 sequence is CASSPSGQATSIYF. The DNA of the CDR3 is TGTGCCAGCTCACCTTCGGGACAGGCAACGTCCATATATTTT.

The chain is built from TRBV20-1 and TRBJ2-1; no clear D gene. Trimming shortened V by 3 bases and J by 0 bases, and 9 bases separated the two germline ends. This CDR3 is 14 amino acids long. Germline CDR1 is DFQATT and CDR2 is SNEGSKA (reference sequence). In nucleotides, the CDR3 is TGCAGTGCTAGTGGTAGCTTCTCCTACAATGAGCAGTTCTTC. Its protein product is CSASGSFSYNEQFF.

This chain connects TRBV27 to TRBJ1-2; 7 bases map to TRBD1. CDR1 is MNHEY, CDR2 SMNVEV, per germline (reference sequence). The CDR3 totals 16 residues. After removal of 5 bases from V and 6 bases from J, the junction contained 15 bases not matched to a gene. CDR3 nucleotides: TGTGCCAGCAGTCCCATCCGACAGGGTTTTGTTGATGGCTACACCTTC. It codes for CASSPIRQGFVDGYTF.

This clone appeared a few times. V and J are TRBV5-1 and TRBJ2-2; the D gene is possibly TRBD1 (6 bases). The V gene's germline CDR1 is SGHRS and CDR2 YFSETQ. The CDR3 has 14 amino acids. Trimming took off 0 bases at V and 7 bases at J, with 10 bases between the two ends. As DNA, the CDR3 is TGCGCCAGCAGCTTGGACAGGGCGGGCGGGGAGCTGTTTTTT. This sequence encodes CASSLDRAGGELFF.

The chain carries TRBV4-1 and TRBJ1-4, with TRBD1 matching over 7 bases. The germline gives CDR1 MGHRA, CDR2 YSYEKL. CDR3 length: 15 amino acids. V lost 0 bases, J lost 9 bases, and 7 bases stayed unmatched. CDR3 sequence reads: CASSQDSTGPKKLFF. The CDR3 DNA is TGCGCCAGCAGCCAAGATTCGACAGGGCCGAAAAAACTGTTTTTT.

This sequence joins TRBV6-6 and TRBJ2-1, with TRBD1 matching 8 bases. Germline assignment: CDR1 MNHNY and CDR2 SVGAGI (reference sequence). The CDR3 runs to 15 residues. The junction had 9 bases not matched to a gene; V was cut back by 5 bases and J by 6 bases. The CDR3 DNA reads TGTGCCAGCAGTCAATCCGGGACAGGAATCAATGAGCAGTTCTTC. Protein product: CASSQSGTGINEQFF.

The genes are TRBV9 and TRBJ2-5, with D perhaps matching TRBD2 (6 bases). The V gene lost 4 bases and the J gene lost 5 bases, with 18 bases spanning the gap. This CDR3 has 15 residues. Germline lookup yields CDR1 SGDLS and CDR2 YYNGEE. The DNA of the CDR3 is TGTGCCAGCAGCCCCCAATGGACAAGCGGGGAGACCCAGTACTTC. It codes for CASSPQWTSGETQYF.

This sequence joins TRBV4-1 and TRBJ2-5; perhaps TRBD1 as D (9 bases). Between the trimmed V and J ends, which lost 0 bases and 0 bases, there was a span of 20 bases. There are 19 residues in the CDR3. Germline-derived CDR1 and CDR2 are MGHRA and YSYEKL. The CDR3 bases are TGCGCCAGCAGCCAAGAAGGCTTTAGCGGGACAGGGTACCAAGAGACCCAGTACTTC. This translates into CASSQEGFSGTGYQETQYF.

The chain uses TRBV7-2 and TRBJ2-3, with 8 bases aligning to TRBD2. CDR3 length: 15 amino acids. Germline CDR1 SGHTA, CDR2 FQGNSA. V was pared by 5 bases and J by 3 bases, with 7 bases of the junction left unmatched. Here the CDR3 DNA reads TGTGCCAGCAGCCCTGGACTAGCAGCTACAGATACGCAGTATTTT. Translating gives CASSPGLAATDTQYF.

The chain is built from TRBV5-1 and TRBJ1-1; a weak D match, TRBD1 (6 bases). The V end was cut by 0 bases, the J end by 0 bases, with 12 bases between. The length of the CDR3 is 16 residues. Germline V gives CDR1 SGHRS, CDR2 YFSETQ. This CDR3 is CASSLGPRGMNTEAFF. CDR3 nucleotides: TGCGCCAGCAGCTTGGGCCCCAGGGGAATGAACACTGAAGCTTTCTTT. The variable domain in full, completed from reference TRBV5-1 and TRBJ1-1, reads KAGVTQTPRYLIKTRGQQVTLSCSPISGHRSVSWYQQTPGQGLQFLFEYFSETQRNKGNFPGRFSGRQFSNSRSEMNVSTLELGDSALYLCASSLGPRGMNTEAFFGQGTRLTVV.

The chain's CDR3 is CANTVQKVGDGYTF. CDR3 in DNA: TGTGCCAACACGGTTCAAAAAGTGGGCGATGGCTACACCTTC. The chain recombines TRBV19 with TRBJ1-2, with D unresolved. Looked up from germline, CDR1 is LNHDA and CDR2 is SQIVND (reference sequence). CDR3 size: 14 residues. Trimming pared 10 bases from V and 6 bases from J, leaving 21 bases between.

V and J are TRBV19 and TRBJ2-7, with D possibly matching TRBD1 (6 bases). Germline-derived CDR1 and CDR2 are LNHDA and SQIVND (reference sequence). V shed 3 bases and J shed 0 bases, with 9 bases lying between them. The CDR3 totals 14 residues. As DNA, the CDR3 is TGTGCCAGTAGTATGAGGGGGAGCTCCTACGAGCAGTACTTC. Residues: CASSMRGSSYEQYF.

This clone showed up just a few times. This rearrangement joins TRBV9 to TRBJ2-3; TRBD2 agrees at 11 bases. This CDR3 has 15 amino acids. V dropped 0 bases and J dropped 3; count of bases not matched to a gene: 0. The V gene's germline CDR1 is SGDLS and CDR2 YYNGEE. CDR3 region: CASSVASGGTDTQYF. The CDR3 DNA follows: TGTGCCAGCAGCGTAGCTAGCGGGGGGACAGATACGCAGTATTTT.

The CDR3 loop is CSVLTGSADTQYF. CDR3 coding DNA: TGCAGCGTTTTGACAGGTAGCGCAGATACGCAGTATTTT. This chain uses TRBV29-1 with TRBJ2-3, with TRBD1 as a possible D gene (6 bases). The CDR3 spans 13 residues. V was clipped by 5 bases and J by 4 bases, with 13 bases between them. Germline CDR1 is SQVTM and CDR2 is ANQGSEA.

The chain has TRBV3-1 (or the pseudogene TRBV3-2) and TRBJ2-3, with D perhaps matching TRBD2 (6 bases). Per germline, CDR1 LGHDT and CDR2 YNNKEL (reference sequence). Deletions cut 1 base from V and 6 bases from J, with 14 bases between. The CDR3 is 15 amino acids. The CDR3 here is CASSQVQAEGDTQYF. The CDR3 coding sequence is TGTGCCAGCAGCCAAGTTCAAGCGGAGGGGGATACGCAGTATTTT.